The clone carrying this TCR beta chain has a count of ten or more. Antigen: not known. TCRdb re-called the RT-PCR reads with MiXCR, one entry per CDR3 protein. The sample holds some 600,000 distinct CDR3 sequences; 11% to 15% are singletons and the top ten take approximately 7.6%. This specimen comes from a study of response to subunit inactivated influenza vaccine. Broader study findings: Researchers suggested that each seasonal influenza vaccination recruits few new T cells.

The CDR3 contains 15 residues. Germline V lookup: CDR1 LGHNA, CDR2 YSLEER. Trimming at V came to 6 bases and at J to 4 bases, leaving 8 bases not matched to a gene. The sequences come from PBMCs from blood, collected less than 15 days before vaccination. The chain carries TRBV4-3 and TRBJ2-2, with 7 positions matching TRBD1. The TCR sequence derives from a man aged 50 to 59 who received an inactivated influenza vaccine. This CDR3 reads CASSWFAGGTGELFF. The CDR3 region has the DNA TGCGCCAGCAGTTGGTTCGCAGGGGGCACCGGGGAGCTGTTTTTT.